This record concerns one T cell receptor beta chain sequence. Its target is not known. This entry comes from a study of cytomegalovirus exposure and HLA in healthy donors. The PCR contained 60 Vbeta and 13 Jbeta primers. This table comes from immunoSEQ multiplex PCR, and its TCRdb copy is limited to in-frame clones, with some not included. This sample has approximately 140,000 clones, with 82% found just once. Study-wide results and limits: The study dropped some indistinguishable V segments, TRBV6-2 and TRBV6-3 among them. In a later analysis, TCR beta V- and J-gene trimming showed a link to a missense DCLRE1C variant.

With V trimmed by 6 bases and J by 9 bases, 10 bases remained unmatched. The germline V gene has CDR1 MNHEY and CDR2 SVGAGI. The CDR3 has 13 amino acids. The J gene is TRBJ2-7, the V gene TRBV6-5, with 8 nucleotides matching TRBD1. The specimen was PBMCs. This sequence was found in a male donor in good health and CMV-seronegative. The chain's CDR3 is CASRPGGSWGQYF. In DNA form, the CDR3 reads TGTGCCAGCAGACCAGGGGGCAGTTGGGGGCAGTACTTC.